Detailed here is one T cell receptor beta chain. Its specificity is unknown. From germline, CDR1 is SGHAT and CDR2 FQNNGV. V was trimmed by 1 base and J by 7 bases, leaving 10 bases between them. The CDR3 spans 13 residues. The data are from a study of graft-versus-host responses after intestinal transplantation. Study summary: Every transplant recipient was induced with anti-thymocyte globulin, then maintained on tacrolimus and steroids for two to four years. Broader study findings: Those patients showing graft-donor T cell macrochimerism displayed high graft-versus-host to host-versus-graft clonal ratios in allografts.

The table came from immunoSEQ multiplex PCR; TCRdb's copy has only in-frame clones and leaves some out. Here the sample spans 80,000 to 95,000 clones, about 93% being singletons. The sample was unstimulated CD8+ T cells sorted from spleen or lymph node cells, taken before intestinal transplant. The chain links TRBV11-2 to TRBJ1-1; D is uncertain. This sequence was found in a human donor who received an intestinal transplant. Here the CDR3 DNA reads TGTGCCAGCAGCTTAGTCCTCAGGTATGAAGCTTTCTTT. It yields the protein CASSLVLRYEAFF.